The 22 T cell receptor beta chains below all came from one sample that was sequenced in a study of vaccination effects on CD4 cells after COVID-19. These TCRs' antigens remain unknown. Culture lasted roughly eleven days before CD4+ T cell isolation. The assay was immunoSEQ multiplex PCR, and TCRdb's table has in-frame clones only and misses some. The table shows about 25,000 clones, with roughly 75% occurring only once. The material sequenced was CD4+ T cells from PBMCs cultured without peptide, taken before COVID-19 vaccination. The receptors here all came from a human donor who received a COVID-19 vaccine.

The rearrangement uses TRBV18 and TRBJ2-7, with D possibly called TRBD1 or TRBD2 (5 bases each). This CDR3 spans 15 amino acids. Germline CDR1 is KGHSH and CDR2 is LQKENI. Trimming removed 4 bases from V and 2 bases from J, with 15 bases in between. Written as DNA, the CDR3 is TGTGCCAGCTCACTCCGCCGGGGCTCTGCCTACGAGCAGTACTTC. Protein product: CASSLRRGSAYEQYF.

This chain uses TRBV7-9 with TRBJ1-4, with 7 bases matching TRBD1. The length of the CDR3 is 15 residues. The V gene end was trimmed by 5 bases and the J gene end by 8 bases; junction bases not matched to a gene: 11. Germline V gene sequence: CDR1 SEHNR, CDR2 FQNEAQ (reference sequence). In nucleotides, the CDR3 is TGTGCCAGCAGCCCGTCAGGGGGGCTCGGGGAAAAACTGTTTTTT. Its protein is CASSPSGGLGEKLFF.

The V and J genes are TRBV15 and TRBJ2-3, with D possibly matching TRBD1 (6 bases). Germline CDR1 is LNHNV and CDR2 is YYDKDF (reference sequence). The CDR3 runs 12 residues. V was pared by 11 bases and J by 8 bases, with 17 bases between. The CDR3 DNA reads TGTGCCGCGCAGGGGTCCCCCGGTACGCAGTATTTT. This sequence encodes CAAQGSPGTQYF.

The V call is TRBV19, the J call TRBJ1-5, with TRBD1 matching over 7 bases. This CDR3 is 15 amino acids long. After removal of 4 bases from V and 0 bases from J, the junction contained 3 bases not matched to a gene. Germline V gene data show CDR1 as LNHDA and CDR2 as SQIVND (reference sequence). The CDR3 nucleotides read TGTGCCAGTAGTAGGGACAGCGATAGCAATCAGCCCCAGCATTTT. Its translation: CASSRDSDSNQPQHF.

The sample holds one count of this clone. CDR3 sequence reads: CATRPPQGISYEQYF. The CDR3, as DNA: TGTGCCACCCGCCCCCCCCAAGGTATCTCCTACGAGCAGTACTTC. The chain couples TRBV24-1 to TRBJ2-7; D gene unclear. V dropped 9 bases and J dropped 0 bases, with 17 bases sitting between them. CDR1 is KGHDR and CDR2 is SFDVKD in the germline V gene. The CDR3 has 15 residues.

The gene calls are TRBV2 and TRBJ1-5; D call uncertain. V gave up 8 bases and J gave up 5 bases, with 13 bases separating them. The CDR3 spans 13 residues. CDR1 SNHLY and CDR2 FYNNEI come from the germline V gene. The CDR3 loop is CASRTAGDQPQHF. The CDR3 region has the DNA TGTGCCAGCCGGACCGCTGGGGATCAGCCCCAGCATTTT.

The rearrangement uses TRBV2 and TRBJ2-4, with D hard to call. This CDR3 has 13 amino acids. Trimming removed 1 base at V and 12 bases at J, with 13 bases between. Per germline, CDR1 SNHLY and CDR2 FYNNEI. The CDR3 DNA is TGTGCCAGCAGTGAAGGTATCAAGCAAACTCAGTACTTC. Residues: CASSEGIKQTQYF.

The CDR3 reads CASSDLGGQPNGDIQYF. Here the CDR3 DNA reads TGTGCCAGCAGTGACTTGGGGGGCCAACCCAATGGGGACATTCAGTACTTC. The chain links TRBV6-1 to TRBJ2-4; D possibly uses TRBD1 or TRBD2 (6 bases each). Trimming removed 3 bases from V and 8 bases from J, with 23 bases in between. CDR3 length: 17 residues. The germline CDR1 and CDR2 sequences are MNHNS and SASEGT.

This clone has more than one count but fewer than ten. The chain employs TRBV20-1 and TRBJ1-2; D not certain. Trimming took off 5 bases at V and 9 bases at J, with 10 bases between the two ends. CDR3 size: 10 residues. Germline lookup yields CDR1 DFQATT and CDR2 SNEGSKA (reference sequence). The CDR3 sequence is CSAGELSYTF. DNA of the CDR3: TGCAGTGCTGGCGAGTTGAGCTACACCTTC.

In its sample, this clone was seen a few times. This chain joins TRBV7-9 and TRBJ2-1; 9 bases line up with TRBD2. V was clipped by 5 bases and J by 6 bases; unmatched bases: 11. This CDR3 spans 16 amino acids. The germline CDR1 and CDR2 sequences are SEHNR and FQNEAQ (reference sequence). CDR3 in DNA: TGTGCCAGCAGCCCGAGAAGCGCGGGAGGGGGCAATGAGCAGTTCTTC. It is translated as CASSPRSAGGGNEQFF.

The chain uses TRBV28 and TRBJ1-1; D unclear. Per germline, CDR1 MDHEN and CDR2 SYDVKM. V was pared by 2 bases and J by 1 base, with 8 bases between. The CDR3 is 14 residues long. The CDR3 bases are TGTGCCAGCAGTTTAAGACGCCCGAACACTGAAGCTTTCTTT. This sequence encodes CASSLRRPNTEAFF.

The J gene is TRBJ2-7, the V gene TRBV6-5; D is unclear. Germline CDR1 and CDR2: MNHEY and SVGAGI. This CDR3 is 12 amino acids long. The V end lost 7 bases, the J end lost 3 bases, and 10 bases lay between the germline ends. CDR3 amino acids: CASKTVGYEQYF. The CDR3, as DNA: TGTGCCAGCAAGACGGTGGGCTACGAGCAGTACTTC.

CDR3 sequence: CASRTDSRGNSPLHF. CDR3 sequence (DNA): TGTGCCTCCCGGACGGATAGCAGGGGTAATTCACCCCTCCACTTT. J is TRBJ1-6 and V is TRBV28, with D perhaps TRBD1 (6 bases). CDR1 and CDR2 (germline): MDHEN, SYDVKM. This CDR3 region has 15 residues. V lost 11 bases, J lost 6 bases, and 20 bases lay in between.

The chain joins TRBV11-2 to TRBJ1-4, with a weak D call TRBD1 (5 bases). The V end lost 1 base, the J end lost 5 bases, and 17 bases lay between the germline ends. The germline CDR1 and CDR2 sequences are SGHAT and FQNNGV. This CDR3 contains 17 residues. The CDR3 region has the DNA TGTGCCAGCAGCTTAGGAGGTCGGGGGAAATTCAATGAAAAACTGTTTTTT. This gives the protein CASSLGGRGKFNEKLFF.

The table lists this clone with a few counts. V usage is TRBV5-4 and J usage is TRBJ1-2, with D possibly being TRBD1 (6 bases). Deletions cut 4 bases from V and 5 bases from J, with 9 bases between. CDR3 size: 12 residues. Looked up from germline, CDR1 is SGHNT and CDR2 is YYREEE (reference sequence). The CDR3 region is CASSPGHYGYTF. CDR3 nucleotide sequence: TGTGCCAGCAGCCCGGGACATTATGGCTACACCTTC.

This rearrangement joins TRBV6-5 to TRBJ1-4; D unresolved. CDR1 is MNHEY, CDR2 SVGAGI, per germline. V lost 4 bases, J lost 6 bases, and 12 bases lay in between. The CDR3 length is 14 residues. The CDR3 here is CASSSAGLHEKLFF. The CDR3 coding sequence is TGTGCCAGCAGTTCGGCAGGCTTGCATGAAAAACTGTTTTTT.

This clone came up once. J is TRBJ2-5 and V is TRBV15; D not resolved. The CDR3 totals 15 residues. V lost 1 base and J lost 4, with 13 bases in between. CDR1 is LNHNV, CDR2 YYDKDF, per germline (reference sequence). The CDR3 DNA reads TGTGCCACCAGCAGAGGGATGACGGTGGGAGAGACCCAGTACTTC. This codes for CATSRGMTVGETQYF. The variable domain in full, with the rest retrieved from reference TRBV15 and TRBJ2-5, is DAMVIQNPRYQVTQFGKPVTLSCSQTLNHNVMYWYQQKSSQAPKLLFHYYDKDFNNEADTPDNFQSRRPNTSFCFLDIRSPGLGDTAMYLCATSRGMTVGETQYFGPGTRLLVL.

The chain is built from TRBV27 and TRBJ1-2; no clear D. The CDR3 is 14 amino acids. The V end lost 6 bases, the J end lost 0 bases, and 11 bases lay between the germline ends. From germline, CDR1 is MNHEY and CDR2 SMNVEV (reference sequence). In nucleotides, the CDR3 is TGTGCCAGCAGGGCGAAGGAAGCTAACTATGGCTACACCTTC. It codes for CASRAKEANYGYTF.

This chain joins TRBV2 and TRBJ1-6; no firm D call. The CDR3 runs 17 residues. The germline CDR1 and CDR2 sequences are SNHLY and FYNNEI. V dropped 6 bases and J dropped 0 bases, with 15 bases sitting between them. The CDR3 DNA follows: TGTGCCAGCAGGGTAACTGTAAAGAGCTCCTATAATTCACCCCTCCACTTT. This codes for CASRVTVKSSYNSPLHF.

The chain combines TRBV12-3 or TRBV12-4 with TRBJ1-1; D is unresolved. The CDR3 extends over 13 amino acids. V was shortened by 2 bases and J by 4 bases, with 8 bases between the two germline ends. The CDR3 loop reads CASSLTERTEAFF. The CDR3 nucleotides are TGTGCCAGCAGTTTAACAGAGCGCACTGAAGCTTTCTTT.

This chain links TRBV29-1 with TRBJ1-4; maybe TRBD1 (6 bases). The ends were cut back, 4 bases at V and 7 bases at J, with 22 bases in the middle. The CDR3 is made up of 16 amino acids. Per germline, CDR1 SQVTM and CDR2 ANQGSEA. CDR3 nucleotides: TGCAGCGTTGTGCAGGGGATGGGGACGGGGCGTGAAAAACTGTTTTTT. This encodes CSVVQGMGTGREKLFF. Full variable domain (missing parts from reference TRBV29-1 and TRBJ1-4): SAVISQKPSRDICQRGTSLTIQCQVDSQVTMMFWYRQQPGQSLTLIATANQGSEATYESGFVIDKFPISRPNLTFSTLTVSNMSPEDSSIYLCSVVQGMGTGREKLFFGSGTQLSVL.

The chain is built from TRBV7-9 and TRBJ2-1; 14 bases map to TRBD2. J lost 4 bases, V lost 2 bases, and 7 bases had no gene match. Germline V gene data show CDR1 as SEHNR and CDR2 as FQNEAQ (reference sequence). The CDR3 spans 18 residues. The CDR3 loop is CASSLPGLAGVKYNEQFF. The CDR3 bases are TGTGCCAGCAGCTTACCGGGACTAGCGGGAGTGAAGTACAATGAGCAGTTCTTC.